This T cell receptor (beta chain) is from a study of shared clonotypes between healthy human individuals. Study overall: Donors consisted of a couple of women and three men between 18 and 49. General study points: Expectations were that clonotype sharing among donors would be affected by sequencing depth.

Template amounts of about 290 ng DNA, tens of thousands of T cell genomes, were employed in unsorted PBMC replicate PCRs. The data were produced by immunoSEQ multiplex PCR, yet TCRdb's version contains in-frame clones alone and is incomplete. The repertoire holds hundreds of thousands of clones, with around three quarters as singletons. Comment on this clone: No antigen is known for it.

The CDR3 is made up of 14 amino acids. V lost 10 bases to trimming and J lost 0 bases, with 12 bases between them. Germline CDR1 reads SGHTA; CDR2 reads FQGTGA. Sequenced: PBMCs. This chain joins TRBV7-3 and TRBJ2-2, with D perhaps matching TRBD2 (5 bases). The source is a middle-aged woman in good health. Some clones in this sample may be carry-over from other donors' samples. The CDR3 DNA reads TGTGCCACCGCCAGCGGAACGAACACCGGGGAGCTGTTTTTT. This encodes CATASGTNTGELFF.